This entry concerns a single T cell receptor beta chain. The antigen it binds to is not known. No quality values exist for individual bases; no much larger clone is one base distant. The CDR3 regions of human TCRbeta chains were analyzed by immunosequencing. The study's processing was this. Repertoire TCRs were checked for matches against a reference library of SARS-CoV-2-specific TCRs that had been generated using the MIRA antigen-specificity platform. Breadth was defined as the fraction of unique TCRs that were SARS-CoV-2-associated, and depth was defined as the fraction of total T cells that were SARS-CoV-2-associated. Using the MIRA data, each spike-specific TCR was assigned both to the spike region to which the TCR was reactive and to a CD4 or CD8 class. Log10-transformed breadth and depth values were compared by one-way ANOVA with Sidak's multiple comparisons tests. In TCRdb, the immuneACCESS table is reduced to in-frame sequences with V and J assigned. These tables do not hold every clone; where another copy was compared, an unresolved V gene accounts for under half, and the others remain unexplained. The V and J calls and clone size are taken from that table; D and trimming were inferred from the DNA. This sample holds 90,000 to 150,000 clones; around nine tenths were observed only once. The ten largest clonotypes hold more than 7.5% of the sample.

This specimen belongs to a study of T cell responses to AZD1222 COVID-19 vaccine (dated by TCRdb to the early 2020s). For the study in its entirety: Because spike-specific TCR depth and breadth did not differ between the two schedules, AZD1222 recipients who got a second dose at roughly 4 weeks were pooled with those who got a second dose at roughly 12 weeks. A total of 233 trial participants underwent TCR sequencing, of whom about 200 received two doses of AZD1222 and 26 received two doses of the MenACWY control vaccine. Trial participants were enrolled by age into subgroups of 18-55, 56-69 and 70-plus years, and about 150, 27 and 61 TCR-sequenced participants, respectively, were included in these subgroups.

The CDR3 sequence holds 14 residues, the cysteine and phenylalanine included. The kept DNA is CDR3 alone, 42 bases in frame from the first base. The junction carries 11 bases between V and J, which are trimmed by 1 base and 7 bases respectively. CDR1 and CDR2 are read off the germline V gene as SGHAT and FQNNGV. Study-level results and caveats: Because no samples from the day 14 peak response were available, repertoires could be characterized only after the peak T cell response. The 56-69-year group was small, and its depth increase did not reach significance, likely because of low power. Conclusions about previously exposed vaccinees are limited because only six or seven AZD1222 recipients were SARS-CoV-2 seropositive at baseline. Nearly half of unique spike-specific TCRs reportedly recognized epitopes outside regions mutated in the B.1.351 and B.1.1.7 variants. Participants were mostly white British, with more females than males. The authors suggested clonal diversity may have been underestimated. A significant rise in spike-specific TCR breadth and depth was observed after two AZD1222 doses relative to day 0 and relative to MenACWY recipients. Vaccine-associated CD4 TCRs spanned the whole spike protein, with dominant responses in regions 160-218 and 743-854.

The time point label, read with the paper, signifies: baseline before first vaccination. The vaccinee samples were drawn from two UK trials, COV001 and COV002, one of which was a single-blind randomized controlled phase 2/3 trial testing AZD1222 (ChAdOx1 nCoV-19) in healthy adults. For TCRbeta chain sequencing, PBMC samples from trial participants were taken at day 0 and at day 28 after the second dose. Here the chain combines TRBV11-2 and TRBJ1-5; the D gene is unclear. This receptor was taken from an adult in good health. The sample here was peripheral blood, taken on day 0 of AZD1222 vaccination. The DNA sequence is as follows: TGTGCCAGCAGCTTAGTTTCGTCGGGGCAGCCCCAGCATTTT. It translates as CASSLVSSGQPQHF.